Shown below are 16 T cell receptor beta chains from a single sample sequenced in a study of regulatory T cells in long-lasting Graves disease. Arm-PCR of CDR3 regions with iRepertoire HTBI primers generated TCR beta libraries. TCRdb used MiXCR to reprocess the multiplex PCR reads, holding one entry per CDR3 protein. The repertoire has 250,000 or so distinct CDR3 sequences, 20% to 25% of them found once; the top ten carry around 14%. Time point noted: newly diagnosed GD, antithyroid drugs for less than 3 months. Making the TCR library involved RNA that had been extracted from PBMCs. The source material was peripheral blood mononuclear cells (PBMCs), sampled at new diagnosis, from a patient treated with antithyroid drugs. Receptors originate from a female donor with Graves disease.

J is TRBJ1-5 and V is TRBV3-1; D possibly corresponds to TRBD1 (6 bases). CDR1 and CDR2 (germline): LGHDT, YNNKEL (reference sequence). The CDR3 is 13 residues long. V shed 3 bases and J shed 6 bases, with 9 bases lying between them. This CDR3 reads CASSQGGSQPQHF. The CDR3 region has the DNA TGTGCCAGCAGCCAGGGGGGCTCTCAGCCCCAGCATTTT.

The count of this clonotype is one. The rearrangement links TRBV6-1 to TRBJ2-2; a possible D gene is TRBD1 (5 bases). The CDR3 spans 16 residues. Germline-derived CDR1 and CDR2 are MNHNS and SASEGT. Trimming removed 11 bases from V and 5 bases from J, with 24 bases in between. In nucleotides, the CDR3 is TGTGCCTCCCGAACAGGACGAACGAAGGGAACCGGGGAGCTGTTTTTT. It encodes CASRTGRTKGTGELFF.

Of note for this clonotype: It may be a read error: a sequence one base away is much more abundant. The chain's CDR3 is CASSQEDAGRLYF. In DNA form, the CDR3 reads TGTGCCAGCAGCCAAGAGGATGCTGGTCGGCTGTACTTC. V usage is TRBV3-1 and J usage is TRBJ2-7; D remains unclear. V was trimmed by 0 bases and J by 12 bases, leaving 15 bases between them. CDR1 is LGHDT and CDR2 is YNNKEL in the germline V gene (reference sequence). The CDR3 sequence is 13 residues long.

This clonotype has a count of ten or more. The gene calls are TRBV20-1 and TRBJ2-3, with D perhaps matching TRBD1 or TRBD2 (7 bases each). Germline V gives CDR1 DFQATT, CDR2 SNEGSKA (reference sequence). The V end was cut by 6 bases, the J end by 4 bases, with 20 bases between. The CDR3 extends over 15 amino acids. The CDR3 DNA reads TGCAGTGCGGGGGGGACAGACGATAATGCAGATACGCAGTATTTT. It is translated as CSAGGTDDNADTQYF.

The sample holds many counts of this clonotype. The chain has TRBV12-3 or TRBV12-4 and TRBJ1-1; D is uncertain. The CDR3 spans 14 residues. V lost 5 bases and J 1 base, leaving 11 bases between the germline ends. The CDR3 is CASSKGMGNTEAFF. CDR3 bases: TGTGCCAGCAGTAAAGGAATGGGGAACACTGAAGCTTTCTTT.

The J gene is TRBJ1-6, the V gene TRBV12-3 or TRBV12-4; D is perhaps TRBD1 (5 bases). V was clipped by 2 bases and J by 7 bases, with 12 bases between them. The CDR3 consists of 15 residues. CDR3 DNA sequence: TGTGCCAGCAGTTTAAGGGAGGGGTGGAATTCACCCCTCCACTTT. The encoded protein is CASSLREGWNSPLHF.

In this sample, this clonotype turned up many times. V gene TRBV4-2 combines with J gene TRBJ2-5, with 9 bases fitting TRBD1. The germline V gene has CDR1 LGHNA and CDR2 YNFKEQ. V trimming: 0 bases; J trimming: 4 bases; junction bases outside the gene matches: 6. The CDR3 runs to 16 residues. The CDR3 region is CASSQERTGAGETQYF. CDR3 DNA sequence: TGTGCCAGCAGCCAAGAAAGGACAGGGGCGGGAGAGACCCAGTACTTC.

This clonotype was recorded many times. The V gene is TRBV20-1, the J gene TRBJ2-1; 15 positions match TRBD2. Germline V CDR1 and CDR2: DFQATT, SNEGSKA (reference sequence). There are 13 residues in the CDR3. CDR3 region: CGGTSGGTDEQFF. The CDR3 DNA sequence: TGCGGGGGGACTAGCGGGGGGACCGATGAGCAGTTCTTC.

J is TRBJ2-1 and V is TRBV5-8; TRBD1 aligns across 10 bases. Germline CDR1 and CDR2: SGHTS and YDEGEE. The CDR3 runs to 16 residues. Germline trimming cut 1 base from V and 8 bases from J; bases unmatched to any gene: 9. CDR3 in DNA: TGTGCCAGCAGCTTGCCTCGACAGGGGGCTGCTGATGAGCAGTTCTTC. It codes for CASSLPRQGAADEQFF.

The sample holds many counts of this clonotype. The gene calls are TRBV10-1 and TRBJ2-2; perhaps TRBD2 as D (6 bases). Germline values: CDR1 WNHNN, CDR2 SYGVQD (reference sequence). The germline V and J ends were trimmed by 0 bases and 2 bases, with 10 bases remaining between them. The CDR3 consists of 16 residues. The CDR3 sequence: CASSESRGTNTGELFF. In DNA, the CDR3 is TGCGCCAGCAGTGAGTCCCGGGGGACTAACACCGGGGAGCTGTTTTTT.

The chain recombines TRBV7-8 with TRBJ2-5; TRBD1 matches at 10 bases. From germline, CDR1 is SGHVS and CDR2 FQNEAQ. Unmatched junction bases numbered 13, after V lost 4 bases and J lost 2 bases. The CDR3 extends over 18 amino acids. DNA for the CDR3: TGTGCCAGCAGCTCCGAGGCCGGGACAGGGGAATTACAAGAGACCCAGTACTTC. Its protein is CASSSEAGTGELQETQYF.

The V gene is TRBV19, the J gene TRBJ2-7, with 8 bases aligning to TRBD2. V lost 1 base to trimming and J lost 3 bases; unmatched junction nucleotides: 2. The CDR3 covers 14 residues. Germline-derived CDR1 and CDR2 are LNHDA and SQIVND (reference sequence). In nucleotides, the CDR3 is TGTGCCAGTAGTATAGTAAGCGGGGGCTACGAGCAGTACTTC. This gives the protein CASSIVSGGYEQYF.

This clonotype was recorded many times. The chain carries TRBV5-1 and TRBJ2-7, with 11 bases lining up with TRBD2. V lost 4 bases and J lost 5; bases outside the gene matches: 11. The CDR3 covers 16 residues. From germline, CDR1 is SGHRS and CDR2 YFSETQ. The CDR3 DNA is TGCGCCAGCAGCATGACGTTAGCGGGAGGGCCGGACGAGCAGTACTTC. Residues: CASSMTLAGGPDEQYF.

This clonotype was seen at least ten times. The J gene is TRBJ2-1, the V gene TRBV11-3; 8 nucleotides agree with TRBD2. There are 16 residues in the CDR3. CDR1 is SGHNT, CDR2 YENEEA, per germline. The trim removed 5 bases at V and 7 bases at J, leaving 13 bases unmatched. The CDR3 nucleotides are TGTGCCAGCAGCCTACCTCGGGTAGCGGGAAGGAATGAGCAGTTCTTC. Its protein is CASSLPRVAGRNEQFF.

Many counts were recorded for this clonotype. V gene TRBV3-1 combines with J gene TRBJ1-1; 9 nucleotides match TRBD1. Germline values: CDR1 LGHDT, CDR2 YNNKEL (reference sequence). The CDR3 has 14 residues. Losses at the gene ends were 9 bases for V and 5 bases for J; bases not matched to a gene: 10. In DNA, the CDR3 is TGTGCCAGTTCCCTCCTGGACAGGGGTACTGAAGCTTTCTTT. Amino acid sequence: CASSLLDRGTEAFF. The variable domain in full, with the rest retrieved from reference TRBV3-1 and TRBJ1-1, is DTAVSQTPKYLVTQMGNDKSIKCEQNLGHDTMYWYKQDSKKFLKIMFSYNNKELIINETVPNRFSPKSPDKAHLNLHINSLELGDSAVYFCASSLLDRGTEAFFGQGTRLTVV.

The table lists this clonotype with many counts. The rearrangement joins TRBV3-1 to TRBJ2-2; D possibly uses TRBD1 or TRBD2 (5 bases each). Germline V gene lookup returns CDR1 LGHDT and CDR2 YNNKEL (reference sequence). Trimming left V 1 base short and J 6 bases short, with 9 bases between. This CDR3 has 14 amino acids. The CDR3 region is CASSQVGGSGELFF. DNA of the CDR3: TGTGCCAGCAGCCAAGTTGGGGGATCCGGGGAGCTGTTTTTT.